Following are 12 T cell receptor beta chains from one sample sequenced in a study of blood T cell repertoires in COVID-19. TCRdb's copy holds only in-frame clones and misses some; the assay was immunoSEQ multiplex PCR. The sample records about 130,000 clones, roughly four fifths being singletons. Material for sequencing was peripheral blood. The receptors were gathered from a woman of 80 years or more with acute or convalescent COVID-19.

The chain joins TRBV15 to TRBJ1-5; D gene unclear. This CDR3 region has 17 residues. The V and J ends lost 0 bases and 7 bases respectively, with 19 bases between them. The V gene's germline CDR1 is LNHNV and CDR2 YYDKDF (reference sequence). CDR3 loop: CATSRESGTSQAQPQHF. The CDR3 DNA reads TGTGCCACCAGCAGAGAGTCAGGTACCAGTCAGGCGCAGCCCCAGCATTTT.

This sequence joins TRBV19 and TRBJ1-5, with 8 bases aligning to TRBD1. The CDR3 contains 17 residues. The J segment lost 0 bases and the V segment lost 6 bases, leaving 10 bases of the junction unmatched. From germline, CDR1 is LNHDA and CDR2 SQIVND (reference sequence). In nucleotides, the CDR3 is TGTGCCAGTAGCCCCGTTGACAGGGGTTATAGCAATCAGCCCCAGCATTTT. Translated: CASSPVDRGYSNQPQHF.

This rearrangement joins TRBV2 to TRBJ1-6; maybe TRBD1 (6 bases). The germline V gene has CDR1 SNHLY and CDR2 FYNNEI. The V and J ends lost 7 bases and 2 bases respectively, with 12 bases between them. The CDR3 consists of 15 residues. In nucleotides, the CDR3 is TGTGCCAGCATTGAGGACAGTGCCTATAATTCACCCCTCCACTTT. It specifies CASIEDSAYNSPLHF.

The chain employs TRBV30 and TRBJ2-3; D is perhaps TRBD1 (5 bases). CDR1 is GTSNPN and CDR2 is SVGIG in the germline V gene (reference sequence). The CDR3 loop spans 12 amino acids. V lost 0 bases, J lost 4 bases, and 5 bases lay in between. CDR3 amino acids: CAWSVQADTQYF. Written as DNA, the CDR3 is TGTGCCTGGAGTGTACAGGCAGATACGCAGTATTTT.

On this clone itself: Different DNA sequences within this sample yield the same CDR3. CDR3 bases: TGCGCCAGCAGCTCGGGGACAGGGGACACTGAAGCTTTCTTT. Translating it yields CASSSGTGDTEAFF. The chain combines TRBV5-1 with TRBJ1-1, with 10 bases matching TRBD1. The CDR3 runs 14 residues. Germline values: CDR1 SGHRS, CDR2 YFSETQ. The junction had 2 bases not matched to a gene; V was cut back by 3 bases and J by 3 bases.

The V call is TRBV5-6, the J call TRBJ2-3; D call uncertain. The CDR3 loop spans 12 amino acids. Germline V gene data show CDR1 as SGHDT and CDR2 as YYEEEE. Trimming removed 4 bases at V and 4 bases at J, with 7 bases between. The CDR3 DNA is TGTGCCAGCAGCCGATCGGCAGATACGCAGTATTTT. It encodes CASSRSADTQYF. The entire variable domain, with the rest obtained from reference TRBV5-6 and TRBJ2-3, is as follows: DAGVTQSPTHLIKTRGQQVTLRCSPKSGHDTVSWYQQALGQGPQFIFQYYEEEERQRGNFPDRFSGHQFPNYSSELNVNALLLGDSALYLCASSRSADTQYFGPGTRLTVL.

The V and J genes are TRBV30 and TRBJ2-3; TRBD2 might be the D (5 bases). This CDR3 is 14 amino acids long. CDR1 and CDR2 from the germline V gene are GTSNPN and SVGIG (reference sequence). With 5 bases removed from V and 3 bases from J, the gap between germline ends came to 15 bases. The CDR3 nucleotides read TGTGCCTGGGGGTCAGGACTCATTACAGATACGCAGTATTTT. Encoded protein: CAWGSGLITDTQYF.

The gene calls are TRBV30 and TRBJ1-2, with D maybe TRBD1 (5 bases). The CDR3 is made up of 10 amino acids. Looked up from germline, CDR1 is GTSNPN and CDR2 is SVGIG (reference sequence). Trimming cost V 5 bases and J 7 bases, with 8 bases left between them. This chain's CDR3 is CAWGAFGYTF. DNA for the CDR3: TGTGCCTGGGGGGCCTTTGGCTACACCTTC.

The chain has TRBV4-1 and TRBJ2-3; 9 nucleotides match TRBD2. This CDR3 spans 16 amino acids. The junction had 7 bases not matched to a gene; V was cut back by 4 bases and J by 2 bases. Germline CDR1 and CDR2: MGHRA and YSYEKL. This chain's CDR3 is CASSPRASGDTDTQYF. The CDR3 coding sequence is TGCGCCAGCAGCCCCAGGGCTAGCGGGGACACAGATACGCAGTATTTT.

The V and J genes are TRBV10-3 and TRBJ1-2, with D uncertain. Germline V CDR1 and CDR2: ENHRY, SYGVKD. This CDR3 spans 14 amino acids. Trimming left V 7 bases short and J 1 base short, with 13 bases between. This CDR3 reads CAITDPRVNYGYTF. CDR3 DNA sequence: TGTGCCATCACCGACCCGAGGGTTAACTATGGCTACACCTTC.

The rearrangement links TRBV5-1 to TRBJ2-1; 12 bases align to TRBD2. V dropped 4 bases and J dropped 8; count of bases not matched to a gene: 7. Germline assignment: CDR1 SGHRS and CDR2 YFSETQ. This CDR3 has 15 residues. CDR3 sequence (DNA): TGCGCCAGCAGCCTAGCGGGGGGGCCTTCCCATGAGCAGTTCTTC. It encodes CASSLAGGPSHEQFF.

The rearrangement uses TRBV11-2 and TRBJ1-1; 7 bases agree with TRBD1. Trimming took 6 bases from V and 1 from J; bases not matched to a gene: 5. CDR1 is SGHAT, CDR2 FQNNGV, per germline. This CDR3 has 14 residues. The CDR3 spells CASRRGQSNTEAFF. The CDR3 DNA follows: TGTGCCAGCAGACGGGGACAGTCGAACACTGAAGCTTTCTTT.